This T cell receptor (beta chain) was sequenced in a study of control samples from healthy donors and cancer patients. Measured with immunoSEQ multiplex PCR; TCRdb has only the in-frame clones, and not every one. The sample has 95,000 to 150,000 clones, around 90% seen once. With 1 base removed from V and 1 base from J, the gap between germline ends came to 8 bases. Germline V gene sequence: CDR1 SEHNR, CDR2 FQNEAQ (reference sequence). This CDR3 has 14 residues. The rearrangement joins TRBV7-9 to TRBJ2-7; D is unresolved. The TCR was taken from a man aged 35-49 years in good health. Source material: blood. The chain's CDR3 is CASSLVSASYEQYF. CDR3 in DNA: TGTGCCAGCAGCTTAGTATCGGCTTCCTACGAGCAGTACTTC.